This TCR beta chain was recovered during a study of neurological immune-mediated disorders. CDR1 is SGHRS and CDR2 is YFSETQ in the germline V gene. The CDR3 covers 18 residues. Trimming stripped 0 bases from V and 0 bases from J, with 13 bases between. The cDNA was synthesized by means of template-switch 5'RACE, which was carried out with 10-nucleotide random UMIs. In TCRdb, the 5' RACE reads were re-called with MiXCR into one record per CDR3 protein. This table holds 70,000 to 95,000 distinct CDR3 sequences, about 13% found once. This clonotype is termed medium-sized. Time point: longitudinal time-point 2.

This TCR came from a female donor with HTLV-1-associated myelopathy (HAM/TSP). The chain joins TRBV5-1 to TRBJ2-6; maybe TRBD2 (6 bases). Material: PBMCs. In DNA form, the CDR3 reads TGCGCCAGCAGCTTGGGTACGGGGAGGACCTCTGGGGCCAACGTCCTGACTTTC. Its protein is CASSLGTGRTSGANVLTF.